Listed below are T cell receptor beta chains from one sample, sequenced in a study of T cells in Graves' hyperthyroidism and ophthalmopathy. TCRdb passed the multiplex PCR reads through MiXCR, listing each CDR3 protein once. The sample shows fewer than 450,000 distinct CDR3 sequences, about 14% of them seen only once. Sequenced: blood. The receptor source for this set is a man between 45 and 60 years old with Graves' ophthalmopathy. The CDR3 runs from the conserved cysteine through the conserved F or W. The D gene is left open where the match is weak. Rows may omit the clone size; those that give it use once, few, many or a size class.

length	D	V	size	J	CDR3	DNA
15	TRBD1	TRBV2	many	TRBJ1-1	CASSEGQGGNTEAFF	TGTGCCAGCAGTGAAGGACAGGGAGGGAACACTGAAGCTTTCTTT
13	TRBD1	TRBV20-1	few	TRBJ1-4	CSASGTGGEKLFF	TGCAGTGCTTCCGGGACAGGGGGTGAAAAACTGTTTTTT
17	TRBD2	TRBV3-1	many	TRBJ2-7	CASSQPPRGGSSYEQYF	TGTGCCAGCAGCCAACCCCCGCGGGGAGGGAGCTCCTACGAGCAGTACTTC
17	.	TRBV10-2	.	TRBJ2-7	CASSQGPQDTSSYEQYF	TGCGCCAGCAGCCAAGGCCCCCAGGATACCAGCTCCTACGAGCAGTACTTC
15	.	TRBV28	.	TRBJ2-5	CASSPPPPGQETQYF	TGTGCCAGCAGTCCACCCCCCCCGGGGCAAGAGACCCAGTACTTC
17	TRBD1	TRBV9	.	TRBJ1-2	CASSVDATGQGNYGYTF	TGTGCCAGCAGCGTAGATGCGACAGGGCAAGGGAACTATGGCTACACCTTC
17	TRBD2	TRBV11-1	many	TRBJ2-2	CASSRAGGVSNTGELFF	TGTGCCAGCAGCAGAGCGGGAGGGGTCTCGAACACCGGGGAGCTGTTTTTT
14	.	TRBV28	.	TRBJ1-5	CASRQGQGNQPQHF	TGTGCCAGCAGGCAGGGTCAGGGCAATCAGCCCCAGCATTTT
15	.	TRBV27	many	TRBJ1-4	CASSLTLGVNEKLFF	TGTGCCAGCAGTTTAACACTGGGGGTCAATGAAAAACTGTTTTTT
13	TRBD1	TRBV7-9	.	TRBJ1-2	CASSSGTGCGYTF	TGTGCCAGCAGCTCGGGGACAGGCTGTGGCTACACCTTC
14	TRBD2	TRBV7-2	many	TRBJ2-3	CASSLRREADTQYF	TGTGCCAGCAGCTTAAGGCGGGAGGCAGATACGCAGTATTTT
14	TRBD1	TRBV20-1	many	TRBJ2-1	CSAESRDRGSEQFF	TGCAGTGCTGAGAGCCGGGACAGGGGCTCTGAGCAGTTCTTC
14	.	TRBV5-1	many	TRBJ2-1	CASSLEGRYNEQFF	TGCGCCAGCAGCTTGGAGGGCCGCTACAATGAGCAGTTCTTC
15	TRBD1	TRBV19	.	TRBJ1-2	CASSPLQGRGYGYTF	TGTGCCAGTAGTCCGCTACAGGGGAGAGGGTATGGCTACACCTTC
15	.	TRBV27	few	TRBJ1-2	CASSPEPEPEYGYTF	TGTGCCAGCAGCCCTGAACCAGAACCCGAGTATGGCTACACCTTC
14	.	TRBV15	few	TRBJ2-7	CATSMYDSSCEQYF	TGTGCCACCAGCATGTACGACAGTTCCTGCGAGCAGTACTTC
15	.	TRBV30	many	TRBJ1-1	CAWSNTTGRNTEAFF	TGTGCCTGGAGTAACACTACAGGGAGGAACACTGAAGCTTTCTTT
14	.	TRBV10-3	.	TRBJ2-2	CAISWTVEFGEQFF	TGTGCCATCAGCTGGACTGTTGAATTCGGGGAGCAGTTTTTT